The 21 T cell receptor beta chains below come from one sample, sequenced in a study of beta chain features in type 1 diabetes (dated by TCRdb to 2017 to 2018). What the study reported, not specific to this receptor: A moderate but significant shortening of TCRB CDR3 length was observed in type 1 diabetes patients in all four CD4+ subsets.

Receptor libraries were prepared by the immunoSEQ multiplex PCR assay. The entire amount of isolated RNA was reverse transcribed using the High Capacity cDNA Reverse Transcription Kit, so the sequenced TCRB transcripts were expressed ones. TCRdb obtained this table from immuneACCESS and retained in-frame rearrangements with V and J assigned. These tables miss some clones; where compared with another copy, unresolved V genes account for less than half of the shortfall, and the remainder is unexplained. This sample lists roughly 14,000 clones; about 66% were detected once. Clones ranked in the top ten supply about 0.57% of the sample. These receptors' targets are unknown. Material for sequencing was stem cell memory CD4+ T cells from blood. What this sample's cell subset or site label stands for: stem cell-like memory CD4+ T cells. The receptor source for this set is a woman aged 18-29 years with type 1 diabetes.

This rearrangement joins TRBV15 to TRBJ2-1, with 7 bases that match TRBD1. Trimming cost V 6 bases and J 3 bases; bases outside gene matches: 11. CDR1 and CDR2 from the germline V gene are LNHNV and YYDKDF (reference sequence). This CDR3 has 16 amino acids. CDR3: CATRNTQGTHYNEQFF. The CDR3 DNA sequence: TGTGCCACCAGAAATACACAGGGGACCCACTACAATGAGCAGTTCTTC.

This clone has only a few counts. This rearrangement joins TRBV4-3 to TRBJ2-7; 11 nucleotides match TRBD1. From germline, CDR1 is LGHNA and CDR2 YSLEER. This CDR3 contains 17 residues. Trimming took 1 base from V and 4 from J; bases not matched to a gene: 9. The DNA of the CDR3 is TGCGCCAGCAGCCAAGTAATTCTCGGACAGGGGGCTTACGAGCAGTACTTC. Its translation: CASSQVILGQGAYEQYF.

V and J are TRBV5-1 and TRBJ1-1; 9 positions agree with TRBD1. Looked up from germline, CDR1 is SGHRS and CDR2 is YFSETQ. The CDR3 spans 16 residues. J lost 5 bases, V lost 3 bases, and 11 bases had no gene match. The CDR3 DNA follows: TGCGCCAGCAGCTCGGGACCACAGGGGGCGCAGACTGAAGCTTTCTTT. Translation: CASSSGPQGAQTEAFF.

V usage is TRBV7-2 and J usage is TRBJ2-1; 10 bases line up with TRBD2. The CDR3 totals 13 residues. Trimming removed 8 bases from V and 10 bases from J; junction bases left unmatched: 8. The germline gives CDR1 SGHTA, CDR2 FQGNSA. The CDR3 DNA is TGTGCCAGCTTCTGGAAGCGGGGGGGGGAGCAGTTCTTC. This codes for CASFWKRGGEQFF.

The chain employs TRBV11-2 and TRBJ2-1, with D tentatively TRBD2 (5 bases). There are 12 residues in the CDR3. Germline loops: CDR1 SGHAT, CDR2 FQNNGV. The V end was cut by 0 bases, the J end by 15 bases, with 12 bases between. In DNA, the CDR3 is TGTGCCAGCAGCTTAGACCAGAGGGTTTCGTTCTTC. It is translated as CASSLDQRVSFF.

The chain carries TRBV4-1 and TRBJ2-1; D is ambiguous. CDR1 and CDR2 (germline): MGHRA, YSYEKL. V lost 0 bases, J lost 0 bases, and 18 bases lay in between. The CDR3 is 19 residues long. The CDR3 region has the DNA TGCGCCAGCAGCCAAGATCCACCGCTTAGCAGCCTCTCCTACAATGAGCAGTTCTTC. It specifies CASSQDPPLSSLSYNEQFF.

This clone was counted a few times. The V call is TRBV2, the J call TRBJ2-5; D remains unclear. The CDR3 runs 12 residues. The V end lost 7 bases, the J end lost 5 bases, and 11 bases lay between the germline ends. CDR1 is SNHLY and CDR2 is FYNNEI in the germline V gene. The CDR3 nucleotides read TGTGCCAGCACTCAAGAGGCTGAGACCCAGTACTTC. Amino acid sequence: CASTQEAETQYF.

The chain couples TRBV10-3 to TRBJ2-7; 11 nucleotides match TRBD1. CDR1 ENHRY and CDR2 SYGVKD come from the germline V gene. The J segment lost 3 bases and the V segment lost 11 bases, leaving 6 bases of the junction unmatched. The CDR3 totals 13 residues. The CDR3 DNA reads TGTGCCTCCGGGACAGGGGGGAACTACGAGCAGTACTTC. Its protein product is CASGTGGNYEQYF.

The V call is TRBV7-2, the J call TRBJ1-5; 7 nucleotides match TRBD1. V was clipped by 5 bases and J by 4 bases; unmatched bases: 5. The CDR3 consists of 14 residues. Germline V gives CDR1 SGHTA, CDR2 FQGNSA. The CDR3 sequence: CASSLNRGNQPQHF. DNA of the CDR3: TGTGCCAGCAGCCTCAACAGGGGAAATCAGCCCCAGCATTTT.

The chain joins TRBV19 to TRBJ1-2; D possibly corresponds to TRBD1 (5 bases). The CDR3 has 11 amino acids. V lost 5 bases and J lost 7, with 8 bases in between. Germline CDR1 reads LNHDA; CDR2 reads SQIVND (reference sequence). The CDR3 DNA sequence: TGTGCCAGTAGTTCAGGGTCTGGCTACACCTTC. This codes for CASSSGSGYTF.

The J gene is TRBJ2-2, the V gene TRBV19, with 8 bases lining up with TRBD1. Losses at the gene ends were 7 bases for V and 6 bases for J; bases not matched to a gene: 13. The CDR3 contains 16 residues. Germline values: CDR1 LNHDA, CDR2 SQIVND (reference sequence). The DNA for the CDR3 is TGTGCCAGTACCCCCGCTGGACAGGGCCCGCCCGGGGAGCTGTTTTTT. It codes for CASTPAGQGPPGELFF.

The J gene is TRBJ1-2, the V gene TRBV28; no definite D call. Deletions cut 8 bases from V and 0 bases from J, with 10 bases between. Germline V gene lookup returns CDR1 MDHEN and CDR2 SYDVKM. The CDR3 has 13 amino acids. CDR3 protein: CASAVPPNYGYTF. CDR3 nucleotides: TGTGCCAGCGCAGTACCTCCTAACTATGGCTACACCTTC.

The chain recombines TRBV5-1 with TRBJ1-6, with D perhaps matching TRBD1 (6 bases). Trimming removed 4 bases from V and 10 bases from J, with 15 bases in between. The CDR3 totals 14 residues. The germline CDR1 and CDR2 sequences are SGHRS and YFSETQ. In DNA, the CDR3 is TGCGCCAGCAGCACCCGGGACACGGCCTCACCCCTCCACTTT. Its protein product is CASSTRDTASPLHF.

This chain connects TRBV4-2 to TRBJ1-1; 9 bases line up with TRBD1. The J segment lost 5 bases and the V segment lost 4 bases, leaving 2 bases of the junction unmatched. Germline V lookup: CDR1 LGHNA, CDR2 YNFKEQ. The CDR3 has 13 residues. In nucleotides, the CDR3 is TGTGCCAGCAGCCCCGGACAGGGGACTGAAGCTTTCTTT. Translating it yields CASSPGQGTEAFF.

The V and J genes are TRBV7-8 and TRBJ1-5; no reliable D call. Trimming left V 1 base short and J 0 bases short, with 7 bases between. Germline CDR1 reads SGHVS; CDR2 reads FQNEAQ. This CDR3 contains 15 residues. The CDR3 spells CASSLGGRSNQPQHF. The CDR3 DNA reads TGTGCCAGCAGCTTAGGAGGGCGTAGCAATCAGCCCCAGCATTTT. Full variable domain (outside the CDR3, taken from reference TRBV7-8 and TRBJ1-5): GAGVSQSPRYKVAKRGQDVALRCDPISGHVSLFWYQQALGQGPEFLTYFQNEAQLDKSGLPSDRFFAERPEGSVSTLKIQRTQQEDSAVYLCASSLGGRSNQPQHFGDGTRLSIL.

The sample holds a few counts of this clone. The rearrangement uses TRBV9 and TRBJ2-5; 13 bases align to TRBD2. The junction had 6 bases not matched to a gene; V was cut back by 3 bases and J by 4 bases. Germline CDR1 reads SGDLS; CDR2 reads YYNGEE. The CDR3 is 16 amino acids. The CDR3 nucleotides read TGTGCCAGCAGCGACCCGGGACTAGCGGGGAGAGAGACCCAGTACTTC. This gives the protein CASSDPGLAGRETQYF. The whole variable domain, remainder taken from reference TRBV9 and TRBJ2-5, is DSGVTQTPKHLITATGQRVTLRCSPRSGDLSVYWYQQSLDQGLQFLIQYYNGEERAKGNILERFSAQQFPDLHSELNLSSLELGDSALYFCASSDPGLAGRETQYFGPGTRLLVL.

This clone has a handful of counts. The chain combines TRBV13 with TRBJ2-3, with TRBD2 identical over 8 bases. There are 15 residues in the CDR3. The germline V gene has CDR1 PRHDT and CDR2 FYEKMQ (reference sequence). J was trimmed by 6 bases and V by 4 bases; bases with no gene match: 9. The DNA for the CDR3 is TGTGCCAGCAGCTCAGGCGTTAGCGGGACGGATACGCAGTATTTT. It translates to CASSSGVSGTDTQYF.

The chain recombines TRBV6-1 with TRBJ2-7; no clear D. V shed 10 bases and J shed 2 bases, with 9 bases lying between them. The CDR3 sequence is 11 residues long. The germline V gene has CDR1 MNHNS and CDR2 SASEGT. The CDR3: CATTTTYEQYF. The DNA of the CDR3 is TGTGCCACCACCACTACCTACGAGCAGTACTTC.

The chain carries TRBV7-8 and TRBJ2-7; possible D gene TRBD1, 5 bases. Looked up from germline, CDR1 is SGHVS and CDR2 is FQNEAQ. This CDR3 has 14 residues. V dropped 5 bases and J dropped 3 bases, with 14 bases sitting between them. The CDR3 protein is CASSRTPDSYEQYF. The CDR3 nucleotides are TGTGCCAGCAGCAGGACGCCCGACAGCTACGAGCAGTACTTC. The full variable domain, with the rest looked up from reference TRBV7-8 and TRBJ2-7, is GAGVSQSPRYKVAKRGQDVALRCDPISGHVSLFWYQQALGQGPEFLTYFQNEAQLDKSGLPSDRFFAERPEGSVSTLKIQRTQQEDSAVYLCASSRTPDSYEQYFGPGTRLTVT.

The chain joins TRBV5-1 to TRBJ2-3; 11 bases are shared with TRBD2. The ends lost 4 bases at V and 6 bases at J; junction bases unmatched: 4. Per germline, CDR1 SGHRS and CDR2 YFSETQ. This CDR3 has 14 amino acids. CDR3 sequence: CASSLSGREDTQYF. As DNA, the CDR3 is TGCGCCAGCAGCCTTAGCGGGAGGGAGGATACGCAGTATTTT.

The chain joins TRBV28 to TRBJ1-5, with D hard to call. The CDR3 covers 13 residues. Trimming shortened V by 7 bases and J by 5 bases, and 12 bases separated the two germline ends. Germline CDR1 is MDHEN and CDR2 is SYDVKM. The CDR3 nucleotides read TGTGCCAGCAATAGCGACGGGCATCAGCCCCAGCATTTT. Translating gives CASNSDGHQPQHF.